The clone carrying this T cell receptor beta chain was detected a few times. Its antigen is unidentified. Averaging roughly 120 mL, one heparinised blood draw came from each individual donor. Every isolated RNA sample was fully reverse transcribed, so sequencing captured expressed TCRB transcripts. Profiling relied on immunoSEQ multiplex PCR, and the TCRdb table lists in-frame clones only, not all of them. Of 500,000 to 650,000 clones detected, roughly 12% appear once; the ten largest clones hold around 0.12%. This entry belongs to a study of beta chain features in type 1 diabetes. Looking at the study overall: The patients were much like the healthy donors in age, gender and cell yields. Study-wide results and limits: TCRB CDR3s from Type 1 diabetes patients were moderately but significantly shorter in all four CD4+ subsets. It was among patients, rather than healthy donors, that naive, central memory and Treg TCRB repertoires appeared more similar. PCR could preferentially amplify shorter templates, alike in patients and controls.

This CDR3 contains 15 residues. Unmatched junction bases numbered 3, after V lost 3 bases and J lost 1 base. Germline loops: CDR1 LGHNA, CDR2 YSLEER. This chain uses TRBV4-3 with TRBJ2-5; 9 bases are shared with TRBD1. The material sequenced was naive CD4+ T cells from blood. This sequence originates from a man aged 25 to 40 with type 1 diabetes. In DNA, the CDR3 is TGCGCCAGCAGCCAGGGACAGGGACGCCAAGAGACCCAGTACTTC. Protein product: CASSQGQGRQETQYF.